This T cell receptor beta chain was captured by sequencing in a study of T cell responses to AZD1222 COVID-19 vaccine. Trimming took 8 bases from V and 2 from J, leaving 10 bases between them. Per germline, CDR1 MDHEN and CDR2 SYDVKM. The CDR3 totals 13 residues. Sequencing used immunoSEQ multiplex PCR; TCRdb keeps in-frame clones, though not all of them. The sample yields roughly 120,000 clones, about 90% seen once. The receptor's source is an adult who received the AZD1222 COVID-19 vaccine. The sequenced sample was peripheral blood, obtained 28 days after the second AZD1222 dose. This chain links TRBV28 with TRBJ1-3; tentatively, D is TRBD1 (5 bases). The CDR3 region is CASQHRPGNTIYF. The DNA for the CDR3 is TGTGCCAGCCAGCACAGGCCTGGAAACACCATATATTTT.